The 25 T cell receptor beta chains listed next were all sequenced from one sample in a study of immune evolution from preneoplasia to lung adenocarcinoma. Clones were read by immunoSEQ multiplex PCR, and TCRdb kept only the in-frame ones, dropping some. The sample has 9,500 to 10,000 clones; about four fifths are singletons. Sequencing was performed on FFPE minimally invasive lung adenocarcinoma tissue. These TCRs come from a person aged 70 to 80 with lung adenocarcinoma. Some clones in this sample may be carry-over from other donors' samples.

The table lists this clone with a count of one. The chain carries TRBV2 and TRBJ2-7, with D perhaps being TRBD1 or TRBD2 (6 bases each). CDR1 SNHLY and CDR2 FYNNEI come from the germline V gene. V was shortened by 3 bases and J by 12 bases, with 18 bases between the two germline ends. CDR3 size: 13 residues. The DNA for the CDR3 is TGTGCCAGCAGTGAGGGCGGGACACCTAGGGGGTACTTC. Amino acids: CASSEGGTPRGYF.

The table lists this clone with a few counts. The genes are TRBV19 and TRBJ2-1; 9 nucleotides align to TRBD2. Trimming took 3 bases from V and 1 from J; bases not matched to a gene: 10. CDR3 size: 18 residues. CDR1 and CDR2 (germline): LNHDA, SQIVND (reference sequence). The CDR3 DNA follows: TGTGCCAGTAGTATCCGATGGACTAGCGTGTATTCCTACAATGAGCAGTTCTTC. This encodes CASSIRWTSVYSYNEQFF.

The chain links TRBV15 to TRBJ1-4; 8 bases line up with TRBD1. The CDR3 is 14 amino acids. The junction had 6 bases not matched to a gene; V was cut back by 4 bases and J by 8 bases. Germline-derived CDR1 and CDR2 are LNHNV and YYDKDF (reference sequence). The CDR3 DNA reads TGTGCCACCAGCATGGGACAGGAGGAGGAAAAACTGTTTTTT. Protein: CATSMGQEEEKLFF.

CDR3 amino acids: CASSGTSPYEQYF. DNA for the CDR3: TGTGCCAGTTCCGGGACAAGTCCCTACGAGCAGTACTTC. This rearrangement joins TRBV28 to TRBJ2-7, with a tentative D call TRBD1 (6 bases). The V gene lost 9 bases and the J gene lost 2 bases, with 14 bases spanning the gap. Germline V lookup: CDR1 MDHEN, CDR2 SYDVKM. CDR3 length equals 13 residues. The variable domain in full, completed from reference TRBV28 and TRBJ2-7, reads DVKVTQSSRYLVKRTGEKVFLECVQDMDHENMFWYRQDPGLGLRLIYFSYDVKMKEKGDIPEGYSVSREKKERFSLILESASTNQTSMYLCASSGTSPYEQYFGPGTRLTVT.

This clone appeared once. The chain links TRBV6-6 to TRBJ2-5; 7 bases match TRBD1. The J call may be in error: the DNA end matches TRBJ2-7 better. The CDR3 sequence is 15 residues long. The germline gives CDR1 MNHNY, CDR2 SVGAGI (reference sequence). CDR3 nucleotides: TGTGCCAGCAGTGGGGTCGGCAGGGGGAGCAACGAGCAGTACTTC. As protein: CASSGVGRGSNEQYF.

The rearrangement uses TRBV19 and TRBJ2-7, with TRBD1 matching 9 bases. Germline V gives CDR1 LNHDA, CDR2 SQIVND (reference sequence). Trimming at V came to 5 bases and at J to 3 bases, leaving 11 bases not matched to a gene. The CDR3 consists of 16 residues. CDR3 protein: CASSPITGGASYEQYF. CDR3 DNA: TGTGCCAGTAGTCCGATAACAGGGGGCGCGAGCTACGAGCAGTACTTC.

The CDR3 loop is CASSQDGTSETQYF. The CDR3 nucleotides are TGCGCCAGCAGCCAAGATGGGACTAGCGAGACCCAGTACTTC. The chain uses TRBV4-1 and TRBJ2-5; 9 nucleotides match TRBD2. Unmatched junction bases numbered 1, after V lost 0 bases and J lost 5 bases. This CDR3 is built from 14 residues. Germline loops: CDR1 MGHRA, CDR2 YSYEKL.

The rearrangement uses TRBV19 and TRBJ2-7, with D perhaps matching TRBD1 or TRBD2 (5 bases each). Trimming cost V 8 bases and J 3 bases, with 11 bases left between them. The CDR3 has 12 amino acids. The germline V gene encodes CDR1 LNHDA and CDR2 SQIVND (reference sequence). Here the CDR3 DNA reads TGTGCCAGTTCAGGGAGCCGCTACGAGCAGTACTTC. Translated: CASSGSRYEQYF.

The chain is built from TRBV12-5 and TRBJ2-6, with 7 bases lining up with TRBD1. Trimming took 10 bases from V and 2 from J; bases not matched to a gene: 11. CDR1 and CDR2 (germline): LGHNT, FRNRAP. The CDR3 covers 16 residues. CDR3 coding DNA: TGTGCTACCTACGGCGACAGGGACCCTGGGGCCAACGTCCTGACTTTC. The encoded protein is CATYGDRDPGANVLTF.

This chain links TRBV10-3 with TRBJ1-1; D is possibly TRBD1 (6 bases). V lost 7 bases, J lost 5 bases, and 20 bases lay in between. The germline V gene has CDR1 ENHRY and CDR2 SYGVKD. The CDR3 contains 15 residues. For the CDR3, the DNA is TGTGCCATCACCGGAGGGGGTGAGGGCGGGACTGAAGCTTTCTTT. Translated, it gives CAITGGGEGGTEAFF.

The chain couples TRBV6-6 to TRBJ1-2, with D possibly matching TRBD1 (6 bases). This CDR3 comprises 14 residues. V was shortened by 5 bases and J by 9 bases, with 19 bases between the two germline ends. Germline assignment: CDR1 MNHNY and CDR2 SVGAGI (reference sequence). The CDR3 bases are TGTGCCAGCAGTCCCGCCGACAGGCACGAGAGCTACACCTTC. Amino acid sequence: CASSPADRHESYTF.

V usage is TRBV5-6 and J usage is TRBJ2-3, with unresolved D. From germline, CDR1 is SGHDT and CDR2 YYEEEE. Deletions cut 4 bases from V and 6 bases from J, with 9 bases between. The CDR3 covers 12 residues. In DNA form, the CDR3 reads TGTGCCAGCAGCATAATGGGGGATACGCAGTATTTT. Protein sequence: CASSIMGDTQYF.

The chain links TRBV30 to TRBJ1-4, with TRBD1 as a possible D gene (5 bases). Trimming took 0 bases from V and 6 from J, leaving 11 bases between them. CDR1 and CDR2 from the germline V gene are GTSNPN and SVGIG (reference sequence). The CDR3 totals 14 residues. CDR3 region: CAWSVHGGDEKLFF. The CDR3 DNA reads as TGTGCCTGGAGTGTACATGGGGGGGATGAAAAACTGTTTTTT. Using reference TRBV30 and TRBJ1-4 for the parts outside the CDR3, the full variable domain is SQTIHQWPATLVQPVGSPLSLECTVEGTSNPNLYWYRQAAGRGLQLLFYSVGIGQISSEVPQNLSASRPQDRQFILSSKKLLLSDSGFYLCAWSVHGGDEKLFFGSGTQLSVL.

By sample fraction, this clone is medium-sized (0.01 to 0.1%). V is TRBV28 and J is TRBJ2-1; D uncertain. The germline CDR1 and CDR2 sequences are MDHEN and SYDVKM. The CDR3 loop spans 16 amino acids. Trimming removed 5 bases from V and 6 bases from J, with 20 bases in between. CDR3 protein: CASSGVYKGQTNEQFF. The CDR3 coding sequence is TGTGCCAGCAGTGGTGTGTATAAAGGTCAGACCAATGAGCAGTTCTTC.

This clone has a handful of counts. V is TRBV29-1 and J is TRBJ2-7; D uncertain. Between the trimmed V and J ends, which lost 2 bases and 1 base, there was a span of 6 bases. The CDR3 is made up of 12 amino acids. CDR1 is SQVTM and CDR2 is ANQGSEA in the germline V gene. The CDR3: CSVETQSYEQYF. CDR3 nucleotides: TGCAGCGTTGAAACTCAATCCTACGAGCAGTACTTC.

A few counts support this clone. The chain is built from TRBV7-2 and TRBJ1-3; D is possibly TRBD1 (5 bases). Germline V gene sequence: CDR1 SGHTA, CDR2 FQGNSA. The CDR3 contains 15 residues. Trimming removed 5 bases from V and 0 bases from J, with 11 bases in between. The CDR3 is CASSRDGSSGNTIYF. The CDR3 DNA reads TGTGCCAGCAGCCGGGACGGGAGCTCTGGAAACACCATATATTTT.

J is TRBJ2-3 and V is TRBV5-4; tentatively, D is TRBD1 (6 bases). Germline lookup yields CDR1 SGHNT and CDR2 YYREEE (reference sequence). The CDR3 runs to 14 residues. The V end lost 4 bases, the J end lost 4 bases, and 13 bases lay between the germline ends. The CDR3 reads CASSPGGVSDTQYF. CDR3 in DNA: TGTGCCAGCAGCCCTGGGGGCGTCTCAGATACGCAGTATTTT. Full variable domain (missing parts from reference TRBV5-4 and TRBJ2-3): ETGVTQSPTHLIKTRGQQVTLRCSSQSGHNTVSWYQQALGQGPQFIFQYYREEENGRGNFPPRFSGLQFPNYSSELNVNALELDDSALYLCASSPGGVSDTQYFGPGTRLTVL.

The genes are TRBV11-3 and TRBJ2-2; D gene unclear. Germline V lookup: CDR1 SGHNT, CDR2 YENEEA. V lost 4 bases to trimming and J lost 3 bases, with 9 bases between them. This CDR3 comprises 14 residues. DNA for the CDR3: TGTGCCAGCAGCTCCCTTAGGGACACCGGGGAGCTGTTTTTT. Its protein is CASSSLRDTGELFF.

This chain links TRBV13 with TRBJ2-3; 12 bases map to TRBD2. CDR1 is PRHDT and CDR2 is FYEKMQ in the germline V gene (reference sequence). This CDR3 has 18 residues. Trimming removed 1 base from V and 0 bases from J; junction bases left unmatched: 5. The CDR3 DNA follows: TGTGCCAGCAGCTTAGTGTCTAGCGGGGGGGCTAGCACAGATACGCAGTATTTT. It specifies CASSLVSSGGASTDTQYF.

The V and J genes are TRBV11-3 and TRBJ2-7, with 14 bases fitting TRBD2. Germline loops: CDR1 SGHNT, CDR2 YENEEA. CDR3 length: 15 residues. V was pared by 4 bases and J by 3 bases, with 2 bases of the junction left unmatched. The CDR3 bases are TGTGCCAGCAGCTCCGGGACTAGCGGGGGCTACGAGCAGTACTTC. Protein: CASSSGTSGGYEQYF.

This clone was detected once. This chain links TRBV19 with TRBJ2-1; no clear D gene. Germline loops: CDR1 LNHDA, CDR2 SQIVND (reference sequence). The V and J ends lost 3 bases and 15 bases respectively, with 18 bases between them. This CDR3 comprises 13 residues. CDR3 nucleotides: TGTGCCAGTAGTATTACCCAATCAAGAAAAACGTTCTTC. It yields the protein CASSITQSRKTFF.

The chain uses TRBV2 and TRBJ2-7, with TRBD2 as a possible D gene (7 bases). Germline CDR1 and CDR2: SNHLY and FYNNEI. CDR3 length: 14 amino acids. V was shortened by 8 bases and J by 2 bases, with 16 bases between the two germline ends. The DNA for the CDR3 is TGTGCCAGCGGGACGGGGGGCTTACCCTACGAGCAGTACTTC. The encoded protein is CASGTGGLPYEQYF.

This chain connects TRBV6-5 to TRBJ1-2; 12 nucleotides match TRBD1. This CDR3 has 14 amino acids. V was clipped by 8 bases and J by 3 bases; unmatched bases: 4. CDR1 is MNHEY and CDR2 is SVGAGI in the germline V gene. CDR3 in amino acids: CASGGTGGDYGYTF. CDR3 nucleotides: TGTGCCAGCGGGGGGACAGGGGGCGACTATGGCTACACCTTC.

This clone was seen only once. The gene calls are TRBV28 and TRBJ1-5; the D is unclear. Germline V gene lookup returns CDR1 MDHEN and CDR2 SYDVKM. V lost 8 bases and J lost 6, with 11 bases in between. CDR3 size: 12 residues. The CDR3, as DNA: TGTGCCAGCCGTGAGGTGGGTCAGCCCCAGCATTTT. Its protein is CASREVGQPQHF. The full variable domain, rest sourced from reference TRBV28 and TRBJ1-5, is DVKVTQSSRYLVKRTGEKVFLECVQDMDHENMFWYRQDPGLGLRLIYFSYDVKMKEKGDIPEGYSVSREKKERFSLILESASTNQTSMYLCASREVGQPQHFGDGTRLSIL.

This sequence joins TRBV2 and TRBJ2-5; no definite D call. The end of the DNA fits TRBJ2-7 better, so the J call may be wrong. This CDR3 has 12 residues. Germline CDR1 and CDR2: SNHLY and FYNNEI. The CDR3 loop is CASSLSRYEQYF. CDR3 sequence (DNA): TGTGCCAGCAGTTTGTCTAGATACGAGCAGTACTTC.